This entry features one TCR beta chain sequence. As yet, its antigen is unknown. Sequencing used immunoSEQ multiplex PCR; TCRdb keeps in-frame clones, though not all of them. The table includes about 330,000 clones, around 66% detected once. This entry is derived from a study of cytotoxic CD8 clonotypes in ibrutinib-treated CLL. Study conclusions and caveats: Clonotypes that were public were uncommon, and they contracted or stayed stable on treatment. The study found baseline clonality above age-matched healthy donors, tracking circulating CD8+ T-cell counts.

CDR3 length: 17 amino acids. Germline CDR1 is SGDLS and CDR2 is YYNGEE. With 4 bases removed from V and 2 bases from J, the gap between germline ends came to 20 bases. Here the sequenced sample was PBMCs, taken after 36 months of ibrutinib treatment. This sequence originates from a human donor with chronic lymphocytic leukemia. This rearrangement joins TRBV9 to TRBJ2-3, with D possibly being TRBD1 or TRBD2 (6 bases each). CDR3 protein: CASSSVVPGAFTDTQYF. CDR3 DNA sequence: TGTGCCAGCAGCTCCGTAGTCCCGGGGGCTTTCACAGATACGCAGTATTTT.